This T cell receptor (beta chain) derives from a study of cytomegalovirus exposure and HLA in healthy donors. With 5 bases removed from V and 1 base from J, the gap between germline ends came to 24 bases. The CDR3 length is 19 residues. CDR1 is MNHEY and CDR2 is SMNVEV in the germline V gene (reference sequence). Primers: 60 Vbeta forward and 13 Jbeta reverse. Method: immunoSEQ multiplex PCR; TCRdb's copy keeps in-frame clones and lacks some. The sample includes 100,000 to 150,000 clones, 60% to 80% of them seen just once. J is TRBJ2-4 and V is TRBV27, with D tentatively TRBD2 (5 bases). This clonotype was obtained from a woman aged 45-65 years in good health and CMV-seronegative. Input material: PBMCs. CDR3 bases: TGTGCCAGCAGTGCCACGACGGGCGGGCTCTATGCGGCCAAAAACATTCAGTACTTC. It is translated as CASSATTGGLYAAKNIQYF.